This is a list of T cell receptor beta chains from one sample in a study of a mutant IDH1 vaccine in newly diagnosed glioma. Clones were read by immunoSEQ multiplex PCR, and TCRdb kept only the in-frame ones, dropping some. The data hold about 67,000 clones, with around 82% observed a single time. Sequencing was performed on peripheral blood mononuclear cells (PBMCs), taken from a glioma patient treated with radiotherapy, temozolomide or both. Source of these receptors: a woman younger than 35 with glioma. Some clones in this sample may be carry-over from other donors' samples. The CDR3 runs from the conserved cysteine through the conserved F or W. Fields, in order: J gene, clone size, D gene, V gene, CDR3 DNA, CDR3 protein. The D gene is left open where the match is weak. Clone size is not always given. Where it is, it says once, few, many or a class for expanded clones.

J: TRBJ1-1; size: once; D: .; V: TRBV6-1; DNA: TGTGCCAGCAGTGATTGGGTCCAGAACACTGAAGCTTTCTTT; CDR3: CASSDWVQNTEAFF
J: TRBJ1-1; size: .; D: .; V: TRBV11-2; DNA: TGTGCCAGCAGCACCGAGGTGGCAGTTACTGAAGCTTTCTTT; CDR3: CASSTEVAVTEAFF
J: TRBJ2-6; size: .; D: .; V: TRBV5-6; DNA: TGTGCCAGCAGCTTGTTAGGAGCCTCTGGGGCCAACGTCCTGACTTTC; CDR3: CASSLLGASGANVLTF
J: TRBJ2-1; size: .; D: TRBD1; V: TRBV5-6; DNA: TGTGCCAGCAGTCCCAGGGGGCCCAGCTCCTACAATGAGCAGTTCTTC; CDR3: CASSPRGPSSYNEQFF
J: TRBJ1-1; size: .; D: TRBD1; V: TRBV5-4; DNA: TGTGCCAGCAGCTTGGTGGCAGGGGGCACTGAAGCTTTCTTT; CDR3: CASSLVAGGTEAFF
J: TRBJ1-2; size: few; D: .; V: TRBV7-9; DNA: TGTGCCAGCCCTGATGAACAGGGTGTCAACTATGGCTACACCTTC; CDR3: CASPDEQGVNYGYTF
J: TRBJ1-2; size: .; D: .; V: TRBV19; DNA: TGTGCCAGTAGTATTTTTGGGTATGGCTACACCTTC; CDR3: CASSIFGYGYTF
J: TRBJ2-1; size: .; D: .; V: TRBV6-4; DNA: TGTGCCAGCAGTGAGGACAGCTCCTACAATGAGCAGTTCTTC; CDR3: CASSEDSSYNEQFF
J: TRBJ1-4; size: .; D: TRBD1; V: TRBV11-2; DNA: TGTGCCAGCAGCTTAGAAGGACAGGTGAATGAAAAACTGTTTTTT; CDR3: CASSLEGQVNEKLFF
J: TRBJ1-1; size: few; D: .; V: TRBV10-3; DNA: TGTGCCATCAGTGAAGTAGGGGGCACTGAAGCTTTCTTT; CDR3: CAISEVGGTEAFF
J: TRBJ1-1; size: .; D: .; V: TRBV6-6; DNA: TGTGCCAGCAGCCCCCTCGCCAATTTTGGGCATGAAGCTTTCTTT; CDR3: CASSPLANFGHEAFF
J: TRBJ2-3; size: once; D: TRBD2; V: TRBV30; DNA: TGTGCCTGGAGTGTAGCGGGAGTAGGTACAGATACGCAGTATTTT; CDR3: CAWSVAGVGTDTQYF
J: TRBJ2-5; size: .; D: .; V: TRBV10-2; DNA: TGCGCCAGCAGTGAGGGAGGGCGGGATACCCTAGAGACCCAGTACTTC; CDR3: CASSEGGRDTLETQYF
J: TRBJ2-2; size: .; D: .; V: TRBV4-1; DNA: TGCGCCAGCAGCAAAGGGTACACCGGGGAGCTGTTTTTT; CDR3: CASSKGYTGELFF
J: TRBJ2-7; size: .; D: .; V: TRBV11-3; DNA: TGTGCCAGCAGCCCAGGGTACTACGAGCAGTACTTC; CDR3: CASSPGYYEQYF
J: TRBJ1-6; size: .; D: .; V: TRBV5-1; DNA: TGCGCCAGCAGCTTGTACAGCTCCTATAATTCACCCCTCCACTTT; CDR3: CASSLYSSYNSPLHF
J: TRBJ1-2; size: .; D: .; V: TRBV6-5; DNA: TGTGCCAGCAGTTACACTGTCGGGGGAAGCTATGGCTACACCTTC; CDR3: CASSYTVGGSYGYTF
J: TRBJ2-3; size: .; D: .; V: TRBV18; DNA: TGTGCCAGCTCACCGTCCGGGGCAGATACGCAGTATTTT; CDR3: CASSPSGADTQYF